These 13 T cell receptor beta chains share one sample of origin, sequenced in a study of blood T cells in healthy people across ages. A J-beta primer mix and a sample-barcoded 5' primer were used in a second PCR of about 7 to 12 cycles. TCRdb processed the 5' RACE reads anew with MiXCR; each CDR3 protein has one entry. The sample lists fewer than 800,000 distinct CDR3 sequences; 32% were seen once. The sample consisted of blood. The receptors derive from a woman older than 75 in good health.

The V call is TRBV4-1, the J call TRBJ2-1, with 7 bases matching TRBD2. The tail of the sequence fits TRBJ2-7 better, so the J call may be wrong. CDR1 is MGHRA, CDR2 YSYEKL, per germline. This CDR3 spans 15 amino acids. CDR3 loop: CASSLEASGYNGQYF. The CDR3 coding sequence is TGCGCCAGCAGCCTTGAGGCTAGCGGCTACAATGGGCAGTACTTC.

This clonotype was observed at least ten times. This sequence joins TRBV6-6 and TRBJ2-5; a weak D match, TRBD2 (6 bases). The germline gives CDR1 MNHNY, CDR2 SVGAGI (reference sequence). The CDR3 covers 13 residues. Trimming left V 5 bases short and J 3 bases short, with 10 bases between. CDR3 in amino acids: CASSRDFKETQYF. The CDR3 nucleotides are TGTGCCAGCAGTCGGGACTTTAAAGAGACCCAGTACTTC.

At least ten counts were recorded for this clonotype. This sequence joins TRBV4-3 and TRBJ2-1, with 7 bases aligning to TRBD2. Trimming took 3 bases from V and 7 from J; bases not matched to a gene: 3. This CDR3 has 13 amino acids. In germline, CDR1 is LGHNA, CDR2 YSLEER. In nucleotides, the CDR3 is TGCGCCAGCAGCCACCCCGGGGGGAATGAGCAGTTCTTC. It yields the protein CASSHPGGNEQFF.

As concerns this clonotype: As the CDR3 is not closed by the conserved phenylalanine or tryptophan, this likely results from a read error. This rearrangement joins TRBV5-4 to TRBJ2-5, with D hard to call. Germline lookup yields CDR1 SGHNT and CDR2 YYREEE (reference sequence). The V gene lost 1 base and the J gene lost 5 bases, with 3 bases spanning the gap. The CDR3 covers 11 residues. The CDR3 sequence: CASSLRETQYV. The CDR3 coding sequence is TGTGCCAGCAGCTTGCGGGAGACCCAGTACGTC.

This clonotype showed up many times. This chain connects TRBV20-1 to TRBJ2-5; 7 positions agree with TRBD2. CDR1 and CDR2 from the germline V gene are DFQATT and SNEGSKA (reference sequence). Unmatched junction bases numbered 7, after V lost 7 bases and J lost 2 bases. CDR3 length: 13 amino acids. The CDR3 DNA reads as TGCAGTGAGCGGGGATGGTCGCAAGAGACCCAGTACTTC. As protein: CSERGWSQETQYF.

Details on this clonotype: A much more abundant neighbour one base away suggests this may be a read error. This chain joins TRBV6-4 and TRBJ2-5; TRBD2 is a possible D gene (5 bases). Trimming cost V 2 bases and J 11 bases, with 21 bases left between them. There are 15 residues in the CDR3. CDR1 is MRHNA, CDR2 SNTAGT, per germline. The DNA of the CDR3 is TGTGCCAGCAGTGACGCCTGGGCTAGCACGAATGAGCAGTACTTC. Amino acid sequence: CASSDAWASTNEQYF.

V and J are TRBV30 and TRBJ1-4; TRBD1 is a possible D gene (6 bases). CDR1 is GTSNPN and CDR2 is SVGIG in the germline V gene (reference sequence). The V and J ends lost 0 bases and 11 bases respectively, with 10 bases between them. The CDR3 spans 12 residues. The chain's CDR3 is CAWSVDGQKLFF. The CDR3 region has the DNA TGTGCCTGGAGTGTCGACGGACAGAAACTGTTTTTT.

In this sample, this clonotype turned up many times. The gene calls are TRBV12-3 or TRBV12-4 and TRBJ2-1; no firm D call. The CDR3 is 15 amino acids. V was cut by 6 bases and J by 4 bases, with 16 bases left in between. CDR3 sequence: CASSRLIREYNEQFF. DNA for the CDR3: TGTGCCAGCAGCCGCCTGATTCGCGAATACAATGAGCAGTTCTTC.

This clonotype was detected ten times or more. The V gene is TRBV4-2, the J gene TRBJ2-5; D possibly corresponds to TRBD2 (6 bases). CDR1 is LGHNA and CDR2 is YNFKEQ in the germline V gene. Trimming removed 0 bases at V and 2 bases at J, with 13 bases between. CDR3 length: 16 amino acids. The CDR3 protein is CASSQEGLAGQETQYF. Written as DNA, the CDR3 is TGTGCCAGCAGCCAAGAAGGGTTGGCGGGACAAGAGACCCAGTACTTC.

This clonotype was seen more than once but under ten times. The chain couples TRBV25-1 to TRBJ2-5; D possibly corresponds to TRBD2 (6 bases). This CDR3 comprises 14 residues. The germline V and J ends were trimmed by 1 base and 5 bases, with 11 bases remaining between them. Germline CDR1 reads MGHDK; CDR2 reads SYGVNS. Here the CDR3 DNA reads TGTGCCAGCAGTGAATGGGGGGATTCGGAGACCCAGTACTTC. Amino acids: CASSEWGDSETQYF.

This clonotype was observed a handful of times. Given a much more abundant clone one base away, this may be a read error. The chain joins TRBV20-1 to TRBJ2-7; 10 bases are a match to TRBD1. This CDR3 has 15 residues. V lost 0 bases and J lost 7; bases outside the gene matches: 9. The germline V gene has CDR1 DFQATT and CDR2 SNEGSKA (reference sequence). CDR3: CSARDDRGLRNEQYF. CDR3 DNA: TGCAGTGCTAGAGACGACAGGGGGCTCCGCAATGAGCAGTACTTC.

The chain joins TRBV5-1 to TRBJ1-4; the D gene is possibly TRBD1 (5 bases). V was cut by 5 bases and J by 5 bases, with 13 bases left in between. This CDR3 spans 14 amino acids. Germline V gene lookup returns CDR1 SGHRS and CDR2 YFSETQ. The CDR3 spells CASRGLEGNEKLFF. The CDR3 coding sequence is TGCGCCAGCAGGGGACTAGAGGGAAATGAAAAACTGTTTTTT. Using reference TRBV5-1 and TRBJ1-4 for the parts outside the CDR3, the full variable domain is KAGVTQTPRYLIKTRGQQVTLSCSPISGHRSVSWYQQTPGQGLQFLFEYFSETQRNKGNFPGRFSGRQFSNSRSEMNVSTLELGDSALYLCASRGLEGNEKLFFGSGTQLSVL.

Details on this clonotype: One junction end disagrees with the germline gene, perhaps due to a read error. This chain uses TRBV28 with TRBJ2-7, with no clear D. Germline V lookup: CDR1 MDHEN, CDR2 SYDVKM. There are 13 residues in the CDR3. The CDR3 region has the DNA TGTGCCGGCAGTTTATCCCATGTATCCGAGCAGTACTTC. This sequence encodes CAGSLSHVSEQYF.